Listed here is a single T cell receptor (beta chain). Its antigen remains unknown. The entry originates in a study of cytomegalovirus exposure and HLA in healthy donors. The study's findings and limits: An analysis done earlier found most TCR beta V segments productive about 87% or about 30% of the time. Accurate predictions that matched the HLA-A and HLA-B alleles of most subjects were reportedly made from TCR beta sequences.

The PCR made use of 60 Vbeta and 13 Jbeta primers. Original methodology: Later, 65 million to 90 million unique TCR beta chains were counted in an analysis, and approximately 9.9 million of them were shared. Repertoires were generated with immunoSEQ multiplex PCR, while TCRdb's copy carries only in-frame clones and drops some. D and trimming were read from the DNA, whereas the V and J calls and clone size are those reported in that table. The specimen's table records about 200,000 clones. CDR1 and CDR2 (germline): MGHRA, YSYEKL. The CDR3 sequence is 18 residues long. The junction had 9 bases not matched to a gene; V was cut back by 0 bases and J by 0 bases.

Source material: PBMCs. The receptor comes from a woman aged 25-40 years in good health and CMV-seropositive. The chain links TRBV4-1 to TRBJ2-7, with 9 bases lining up with TRBD1. CDR3 in DNA: TGCGCCAGCAGCCAAGATCTCGGGACAGGGCTATACTCCTACGAGCAGTACTTC. Protein: CASSQDLGTGLYSYEQYF.